This T cell receptor beta chain was captured in a study of blood T cell repertoires in COVID-19 (dated by TCRdb to between 2020 and 2021). In terms of the full investigation: Collaborator samples came from the United States, Italy and Spain and covered acute and convalescent phases of COVID-19. The material from the prospective study consisted of cDNA or gDNA derived from T cells, B-cell-depleted T cells, or PBMCs. Subjects who had been exposed to COVID-19, were actively infected with it, or had recovered from it provided the deeply sampled blood TCRbeta repertoires that made up the dataset. The repertoires were made available in a free public database intended to serve as a resource for research on the immune response to SARS-CoV-2. Samples came from the ongoing ImmuneRACE study (first 160 participants) plus 1,254 subjects from 6 global collaborators. The sample metadata nearly always contained a de-identified subject ID, COVID-19 status, age in years and sex. Where available, HLA class I and class II types were obtained from metadata supplied by the sample provider rather than from assay-based typing.

A word on this clone: Its antigen is currently not known. No base quality information exists; no much larger clone differs at one position.

What the research found in general, with its limitations: How much clinical and demographic metadata was included differed by source and by participant, and the metadata was provided uncurated.

Whole blood was collected in K2EDTA tubes by collaborating institutions according to the institutions' own protocols. For TCRbeta analysis, collaborator samples were shipped as frozen whole blood, as isolated PBMCs, or as DNA extracted from either sample type. TCRbeta CDR3 regions were amplified from genomic DNA by means of the immunoSEQ Assay, a bias-controlled multiplex PCR. From the authors' description of their analysis: Within the assay, amplification of reference gene primers was used to estimate how many nucleated cells each sample contained. To quantify the absolute abundance of each unique TCRbeta CDR3 rearrangement, sequence reads were collapsed and filtered. For each sample, productive Simpson clonality was calculated as the square root of Simpson's diversity index over productive rearrangements. TCRdb took this table from immuneACCESS and kept in-frame rearrangements with V and J called. Such tables lack part of the clones; where checked against another copy, unresolved V genes explain under half of the gap, and the rest is unexplained. V, J and clone size reflect that table, while D and trimming were determined from the DNA. This sample comprises some 200,000 clones, about four fifths of them detected only once. Approximately 12% of the sample belongs to the ten largest clones.

This clonotype was obtained from a woman in her thirties or forties with acute or convalescent COVID-19. Sequenced sample: peripheral blood.

CDR3 region: CSASSAGGPTYNEQFF. The nucleotide sequence reads TGCAGTGCTAGTTCCGCGGGAGGGCCGACCTACAATGAGCAGTTCTTC. This chain is built from TRBV20-1 and TRBJ2-1; TRBD2 lines up with 9 middle nucleotides. From cysteine to phenylalanine, the CDR3 is 16 amino acids long. Only the CDR3 DNA stays, 48 bases, in frame from base 1. V has 3 bases trimmed and J has 2 bases trimmed; junction bases matching no gene number 8. Looking up the germline V gene (reference sequence) yields CDR1 DFQATT and CDR2 SNEGSKA.